The TCR beta chain described here comes from a study of blood T cell repertoires in COVID-19 (dated by TCRdb to 2020 to 2021). The study in broad terms: Collaborator samples came from the United States, Italy and Spain and covered acute and convalescent phases of COVID-19. Where available, HLA class I and class II types were obtained from metadata supplied by the sample provider rather than from assay-based typing. The material from the prospective study consisted of cDNA or gDNA derived from T cells, B-cell-depleted T cells, or PBMCs. Samples came from the ongoing ImmuneRACE study (first 160 participants) plus 1,254 subjects from 6 global collaborators. The repertoires were released in a freely available public database meant as a resource for research on the immune response to SARS-CoV-2. The sample metadata nearly always contained a de-identified subject ID, COVID-19 status, age in years and sex. The dataset comprised deeply sampled blood TCRbeta repertoires from subjects exposed to, actively infected with, or recovered from COVID-19.

In the prospective study, participants were roughly 18 to 95 years old, resided in 24 geographic areas of the United States, and were enrolled through a virtual design. In the prospective study, participants were assigned to cohorts based on the clinical history participants reported in a screening survey and a study questionnaire. In the prospective study, mobile phlebotomists collected whole blood, serum and a nasopharyngeal or oropharyngeal swab from each participant. Prospective study participants could optionally give additional blood draws and questionnaires over an approximately two-month period. Blood samples from the prospective study were shipped frozen or at room temperature prior to DNA extraction. CDR1 SGHTA and CDR2 FQGNSA are derived from the germline V gene. Ends trimmed: V by 1 base, J by 2 bases; bases unmatched to a gene: 10. Reading from cysteine to phenylalanine, the CDR3 counts 17 amino acids. The kept DNA is CDR3 alone, 51 bases in frame from the first base.

For this clone: What this receptor recognizes is not known. Base qualities are missing; no much larger clone stands one base away.

What the authors observed across the whole study: How much clinical and demographic metadata was included differed by source and by participant, and the metadata was provided uncurated.

TCRbeta CDR3 regions were amplified from genomic DNA by means of the immunoSEQ Assay, a bias-controlled multiplex PCR. Concerning the study's data processing: The number of nucleated cells in each sample was estimated by amplification of reference gene primers within the assay. To quantify the absolute abundance of each unique TCRbeta CDR3 rearrangement, sequence reads were collapsed and filtered. For each sample, productive Simpson clonality was calculated as the square root of Simpson's diversity index over productive rearrangements. The table was pulled from immuneACCESS by TCRdb, which kept in-frame rearrangements only. Such tables lose some clones; where checked, under half of the loss comes from unresolved V genes, and the rest has no known cause. The V and J calls and clone size come from that table; D and trimming were worked out from the DNA. The sample data list hundreds of thousands of clones, and roughly 85% of these were observed just once. The ten largest clones add up to about 8.2% of the sample.

This TCR came from a woman aged 45-65 years with acute COVID-19. The receptor chain draws on TRBV7-2 and TRBJ1-1; 7 of the junction bases match TRBD1. The sequencing sample was made of PBMCs or T cells enriched from blood (not recorded which). The CDR3: CASSLVTGANLNTEAFF. At the DNA level, the sequence is TGTGCCAGCAGCTTAGTCACAGGGGCGAACCTCAACACTGAAGCTTTCTTT. The CDR3 plus the reference TRBV7-2 and TRBJ1-1 genes for the other parts give the full variable domain: GAGVSQSPSNKVTEKGKDVELRCDPISGHTALYWYRQSLGQGLEFLIYFQGNSAPDKSGLPSDRFSAERTGGSVSTLTIQRTQQEDSAVYLCASSLVTGANLNTEAFFGQGTRLTVV.